The table lists the clone carrying this TCR beta chain with many counts. MiXCR, applied by TCRdb to the 5' RACE reads, yields one record per CDR3 protein. The repertoire has roughly 100,000 distinct CDR3 sequences, roughly 4% of them found once; the top ten carry roughly 6.4%. This sample was taken from a study of neurological immune-mediated disorders. Overall study context: There were 34 multiple sclerosis patients. Of these, around 30 had relapsing-remitting MS and 3 had secondary progressive MS.

The CDR3 sequence is 17 residues long. Germline assignment: CDR1 LGHNA and CDR2 YSLEER. V gave up 4 bases and J gave up 0 bases, with 15 bases separating them. Sequenced: PBMCs. V and J are TRBV4-3 and TRBJ2-2, with D perhaps TRBD1 (6 bases). This clonotype originated in a woman between 18 and 29 years old with multiple sclerosis. As DNA, the CDR3 is TGCGCCAGCAGCCTGTCCTATCAGGGGTCGAACACCGGGGAGCTGTTTTTT. It translates to CASSLSYQGSNTGELFF.